This T cell receptor beta chain appears in the sequencing data of a study of blood T cell repertoires in COVID-19. TCRdb keeps only in-frame clones here, not all; method: immunoSEQ multiplex PCR. The table includes approximately 200,000 clones, around 87% detected once. Germline CDR1 and CDR2: GTSNPN and SVGIG (reference sequence). The CDR3 is made up of 14 amino acids. The J segment lost 8 bases and the V segment lost 2 bases, leaving 5 bases of the junction unmatched. The sample holds one count of this clone. The sample was peripheral blood. The V call is TRBV30, the J call TRBJ1-4, with 10 bases aligning to TRBD1. The origin of this receptor is a man aged 55 to 69 who had recovered from COVID-19. CDR3 amino acids: CAWSSRDRGEKLFF. CDR3 DNA sequence: TGTGCCTGGAGTTCCCGGGACAGGGGAGAAAAACTGTTTTTT. The full variable domain, rest sourced from reference TRBV30 and TRBJ1-4, is SQTIHQWPATLVQPVGSPLSLECTVEGTSNPNLYWYRQAAGRGLQLLFYSVGIGQISSEVPQNLSASRPQDRQFILSSKKLLLSDSGFYLCAWSSRDRGEKLFFGSGTQLSVL.